Below are 17 T cell receptor beta chains sequenced from a single sample in a study of CD4+ T cells in melanoma. Produced via immunoSEQ multiplex PCR; TCRdb's table is partial and in-frame only. This table has over 100,000 clones, about nine tenths appearing once. The sequencing input was peripheral blood. The receptor source for this set is a human donor with melanoma.

The chain uses TRBV6-6 and TRBJ2-2, with 10 bases that match TRBD2. CDR3 length: 15 amino acids. V shed 7 bases and J 3 bases; nucleotides not matched to a gene: 5. Germline lookup yields CDR1 MNHNY and CDR2 SVGAGI (reference sequence). The CDR3 region has the DNA TGTGCCAGCAAACGCAGCGGGGGGGACACCGGGGAGCTGTTTTTT. Protein product: CASKRSGGDTGELFF.

This chain links TRBV7-9 with TRBJ1-1; possibly TRBD1 for D (5 bases). Trimming took off 4 bases at V and 4 bases at J, with 13 bases between the two ends. The CDR3 spans 14 residues. CDR1 is SEHNR, CDR2 FQNEAQ, per germline (reference sequence). This CDR3 is CASSSEGWSTEAFF. The CDR3 DNA sequence: TGTGCCAGCAGCTCTGAGGGGTGGAGCACTGAAGCTTTCTTT.

This chain connects TRBV5-1 to TRBJ2-1, with 11 bases lining up with TRBD2. V shed 1 base, J shed 2 bases, and the junction held 5 bases outside the gene matches. The germline CDR1 and CDR2 sequences are SGHRS and YFSETQ. The CDR3 totals 17 residues. The CDR3 nucleotides are TGCGCCAGCAGCTTGAGTCTAGCGGGGGGCGCCTACAATGAGCAGTTCTTC. This gives the protein CASSLSLAGGAYNEQFF.

The chain combines TRBV7-2 with TRBJ2-6, with no clear D. CDR3 size: 15 residues. V was cut by 5 bases and J by 2 bases, with 10 bases left in between. The germline CDR1 and CDR2 sequences are SGHTA and FQGNSA. Written as DNA, the CDR3 is TGTGCCAGCAGCCAGGCCACGACTGGGGCCAACGTCCTGACTTTC. Its translation is CASSQATTGANVLTF.

The chain joins TRBV28 to TRBJ2-7, with 14 bases identical to TRBD2. Germline CDR1 and CDR2: MDHEN and SYDVKM. The CDR3 has 17 residues. The V gene end was trimmed by 2 bases and the J gene end by 5 bases; junction bases not matched to a gene: 8. This chain's CDR3 is CASSLPWTSGRIHEQYF. The CDR3 DNA follows: TGTGCCAGCAGTTTACCCTGGACTAGCGGGAGGATCCACGAGCAGTACTTC.

This clone came up once. The chain employs TRBV12-5 and TRBJ2-5; 15 nucleotides line up with TRBD2. Losses at the gene ends were 4 bases for V and 5 bases for J; bases not matched to a gene: 8. The CDR3 has 17 residues. Per germline, CDR1 LGHNT and CDR2 FRNRAP. As DNA, the CDR3 is TGTGCTAGTGGTTCCGGACTAGCGGGAGGGACGGGGGAGACCCAGTACTTC. This codes for CASGSGLAGGTGETQYF.

V is TRBV27 and J is TRBJ1-3; possibly TRBD1 for D (5 bases). CDR1 and CDR2 (germline): MNHEY, SMNVEV (reference sequence). This CDR3 comprises 15 residues. V was trimmed by 6 bases and J by 0 bases, leaving 12 bases between them. The CDR3 sequence is CASSVGGYSGNTIYF. The CDR3 DNA sequence: TGTGCCAGCAGCGTCGGGGGGTACTCTGGAAACACCATATATTTT.

The chain links TRBV2 to TRBJ2-2; possible D gene TRBD2, 5 bases. Germline CDR1 and CDR2: SNHLY and FYNNEI. V lost 4 bases and J 7 bases, leaving 10 bases between the germline ends. This CDR3 region has 13 residues. Here the CDR3 reads CASSVGSGGELFF. CDR3 in DNA: TGTGCCAGCAGTGTGGGGAGTGGCGGGGAGCTGTTTTTT.

The chain couples TRBV7-8 to TRBJ1-2, with D uncertain. The CDR3 extends over 16 amino acids. The germline V gene encodes CDR1 SGHVS and CDR2 FQNEAQ. The V end was cut by 3 bases, the J end by 5 bases, with 19 bases between. CDR3 sequence: CASSFTAGPGGYGYTF. Written as DNA, the CDR3 is TGTGCCAGCAGCTTCACCGCAGGTCCCGGTGGGTATGGCTACACCTTC.

This rearrangement joins TRBV4-3 to TRBJ2-5; 10 nucleotides line up with TRBD1. The closer fit of TRBJ2-7 to the DNA end suggests the J call may be wrong. From germline, CDR1 is LGHNA and CDR2 YSLEER. This CDR3 has 14 residues. The CDR3 bases are TGCGCCAGCAGCCAACGGGACAGGGGCTACGAGCAGTACTTC. Amino acids: CASSQRDRGYEQYF.

The chain links TRBV5-5 to TRBJ2-3, with 7 positions matching TRBD1. This CDR3 region has 17 residues. Trimming at V came to 0 bases and at J to 7 bases, leaving 14 bases not matched to a gene. Germline CDR1 is SGHKS and CDR2 is YYEKEE (reference sequence). The CDR3 here is CASSLEGAGTVTYTQYF. In nucleotides, the CDR3 is TGTGCCAGCAGCTTGGAAGGGGCCGGGACAGTTACATATACGCAGTATTTT.

The V and J genes are TRBV10-3 and TRBJ2-5; D not certain. The CDR3 spans 11 residues. The V gene's germline CDR1 is ENHRY and CDR2 SYGVKD. V gave up 6 bases and J gave up 5 bases, with 7 bases separating them. CDR3 protein: CAIRSAETQYF. The CDR3, as DNA: TGTGCCATCAGAAGCGCGGAGACCCAGTACTTC.

The CDR3 region is CASSALGGPSSYEQYF. CDR3 in DNA: TGTGCCAGTAGTGCCTTGGGAGGGCCTAGTTCCTACGAGCAGTACTTC. This chain links TRBV19 with TRBJ2-7; TRBD2 agrees at 7 bases. Germline V gene data show CDR1 as LNHDA and CDR2 as SQIVND (reference sequence). The CDR3 extends over 16 amino acids. V dropped 5 bases and J dropped 1; count of bases not matched to a gene: 11.

This sequence joins TRBV5-1 and TRBJ2-7; D may correspond to TRBD1 or TRBD2 (5 bases each). The CDR3 sequence is 14 residues long. V lost 5 bases and J lost 7, with 19 bases in between. The germline V gene encodes CDR1 SGHRS and CDR2 YFSETQ. The CDR3 DNA sequence: TGCGCCAGCAGTGGTGGGACCCTCGAAGGGGAGCAGTACTTC. Its translation is CASSGGTLEGEQYF. Together with reference TRBV5-1 and TRBJ2-7, the CDR3 gives the full variable domain: KAGVTQTPRYLIKTRGQQVTLSCSPISGHRSVSWYQQTPGQGLQFLFEYFSETQRNKGNFPGRFSGRQFSNSRSEMNVSTLELGDSALYLCASSGGTLEGEQYFGPGTRLTVT.

The chain combines TRBV4-2 with TRBJ2-1, with 10 bases matching TRBD2. Trimming removed 8 bases from V and 2 bases from J; junction bases left unmatched: 9. Per the germline V gene, CDR1 is LGHNA and CDR2 is YNFKEQ. This CDR3 comprises 16 residues. CDR3 amino acids: CASSIPSGGAYNEQFF. The CDR3 nucleotides read TGTGCCAGCTCGATCCCGAGCGGGGGGGCCTACAATGAGCAGTTCTTC.

This chain joins TRBV28 and TRBJ1-1; 9 nucleotides line up with TRBD1. Trimming cost V 6 bases and J 1 base; bases outside gene matches: 6. The CDR3 has 15 amino acids. Germline V gene lookup returns CDR1 MDHEN and CDR2 SYDVKM. CDR3 coding DNA: TGTGCCAGCAGCCGGACAGGGGTTGGGAACACTGAAGCTTTCTTT. Translation: CASSRTGVGNTEAFF.

The chain is built from TRBV9 and TRBJ2-7, with TRBD1 identical over 7 bases. There are 16 residues in the CDR3. V trimming: 3 bases; J trimming: 7 bases; junction bases outside the gene matches: 16. CDR1 is SGDLS, CDR2 YYNGEE, per germline. CDR3 sequence reads: CASSARPQQGKYEQYF. As DNA, the CDR3 is TGTGCCAGCAGCGCCCGGCCCCAACAGGGGAAATATGAGCAGTACTTC.